The TCR beta chain described here comes from a study of T-cell memory formation after mild COVID-19. As for the study in general: Clusters of TCRs were largely donor specific. The study, taken as a whole, reports: The finding that pre-infection memory included some responding clones suggested that cross-reactive memory joined.

TCRdb re-called the 5' RACE reads through MiXCR, storing one row per CDR3 protein. The sample consists of fewer than 650,000 distinct CDR3 sequences, less than 25% of them appearing once. The CDR3 spans 19 residues. The germline V gene has CDR1 SGHTA and CDR2 FQGTGA. V lost 4 bases and J lost 1; bases outside the gene matches: 16. Note on this clonotype: What it binds is not known.

This clonotype was sampled from an adult woman who had mild COVID-19 (a few samples of this study predate the infection). Cell type and time point are not known. The specimen sequenced was PBMCs or a T cell subset sorted from them (not recorded which). The V and J genes are TRBV7-3 and TRBJ2-3, with 8 bases that match TRBD2. The CDR3 reads CASSSGPLHVAGRTDTQYF. CDR3 nucleotide sequence: TGTGCCAGCAGCTCTGGGCCGTTACACGTAGCGGGACGCACAGATACGCAGTATTTT.